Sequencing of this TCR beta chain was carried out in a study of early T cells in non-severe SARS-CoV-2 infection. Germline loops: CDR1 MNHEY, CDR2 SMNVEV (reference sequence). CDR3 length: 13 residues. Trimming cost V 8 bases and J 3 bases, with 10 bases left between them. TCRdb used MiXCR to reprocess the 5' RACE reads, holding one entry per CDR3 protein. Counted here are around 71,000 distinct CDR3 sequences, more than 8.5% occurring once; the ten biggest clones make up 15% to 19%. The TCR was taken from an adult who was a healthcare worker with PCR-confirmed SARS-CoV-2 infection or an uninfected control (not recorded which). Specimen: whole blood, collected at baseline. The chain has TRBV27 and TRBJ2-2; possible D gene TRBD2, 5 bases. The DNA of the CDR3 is TGTGCCAGCGGCAGGAGGTACACCGGGGAGCTGTTTTTT. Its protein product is CASGRRYTGELFF.